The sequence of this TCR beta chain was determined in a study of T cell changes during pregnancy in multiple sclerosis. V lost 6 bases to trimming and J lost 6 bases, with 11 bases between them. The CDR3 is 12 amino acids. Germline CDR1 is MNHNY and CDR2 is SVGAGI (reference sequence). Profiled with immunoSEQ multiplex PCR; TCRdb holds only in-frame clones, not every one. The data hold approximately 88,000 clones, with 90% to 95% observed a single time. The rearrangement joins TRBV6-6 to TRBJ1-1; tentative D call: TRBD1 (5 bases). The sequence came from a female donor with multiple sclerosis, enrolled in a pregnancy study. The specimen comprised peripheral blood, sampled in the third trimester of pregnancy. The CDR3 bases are TGTGCCAGCAGCTCGCGGGGCGCTGAAGCTTTCTTT. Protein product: CASSSRGAEAFF.